The entry below gives a single T cell receptor (beta chain) sequence along with its context. In the authors' methods: How many nucleated cells were present was estimated from reference gene primer amplification. Some clones are missing from TCRdb's copy, which holds only in-frame ones; the method was immunoSEQ multiplex PCR. The V and J calls and the clone size are those of that table, but D and trimming were determined from the DNA. The sample lists under 200,000 clones, approximately 90% occurring once. The data were taken from a study of blood T cell repertoires in COVID-19. Across the study: From the United States, Italy and Spain came samples of acute and convalescent COVID-19. T cells, B-cell-depleted T cells, or PBMCs supplied cDNA or gDNA.

This TCR was recovered from a man aged 50 to 59 with acute or convalescent COVID-19. Sequenced material: peripheral blood.

CDR3 in DNA: TGCGCCAGCAGCTTGGGGCAGGGGGCGAATGAGCAGTTCTTC. The encoded protein is CASSLGQGANEQFF. The gene calls are TRBV5-1 and TRBJ2-1, with 8 bases fitting TRBD1. J lost 7 bases, V lost 0 bases, and 3 bases had no gene match. The CDR3 sequence is 14 residues long. Germline V gives CDR1 SGHRS, CDR2 YFSETQ.